This record concerns one TCR beta chain sequence. Its antigen is not yet known. No much larger clone exists at a distance of one base, and base qualities are not known. The source of the sample is a study of blood T cells in healthy people across ages (dated by TCRdb to between 2014 and 2017). At the level of the whole study: Template switching captured roughly one uniquely barcoded TCR beta cDNA molecule per two T cells in model experiments. Age-related changes in TCR beta repertoire diversity were measured in the study by deep sequencing normalized with unique cDNA molecular identifiers. For two donors (one aged 18 to 30 and one aged 80 or older), the study analyzed two additional independent replicas of 1 million unique cDNA reads from the same blood draw. The donors were split into four age groups: young (average around 15 years), middle-aged (39), aged (roughly 65) and long-lived (more than 80).

Donors were about 36 systemically healthy Caucasian individuals from Russia aged about 6 to 100 years. Around 10 milliliters of peripheral blood were drawn from each donor into EDTA-treated Vacutainer tubes. Ficoll-Paque density-gradient centrifugation was used to isolate PBMCs, with at least 7 million per sample. Total RNA was extracted from PBMCs with Trizol reagent, with at least 6 micrograms obtained per sample. For every donor, an aliquot of PBMCs went through flow cytometry to measure the percentages of naive CD45RAhigh/CD27high T cells. The protocol used for the library was 5' RACE. TCRdb lists the instrument as Illumina HiSeq 2500. A second PCR of 7 to 11 cycles was performed with a sample-barcoded 5' primer and a J-beta primer mix. A unique molecular identifier was introduced onto each TCR beta cDNA molecule by a template-switch 5' adaptor carrying 12 random nucleotides. Each sample yielded at least 3 million CDR3-containing paired-end reads. First-strand cDNA synthesis was performed from all RNA using the Mint cDNA synthesis kit, with priming by a TRBC-specific oligonucleotide. All cDNA was treated with uracil-DNA glycosylase and then went through a first 18-cycle PCR with the universal primers M1SS and BC2_uni_R. Concerning the study's data processing: For normalization, 1 million high-quality reads, each with a distinct molecular identifier, were randomly selected from each sample. Reads with shared molecular identifiers were discarded instead of being binned into consensus sequences. CDR3 identification, clonotype clustering and error correction used MiTCR with a Q25 quality threshold and the strictest error-elimination algorithm. A nonparametric unseen species model with Euler transformation was used to estimate lower-bound total TCR beta diversity. Using fastp trimming at Q25 and MiXCR clonotype assembly, TCRdb reanalyzed the public sequencing data and kept in-frame beta chains. Records with the same CDR3 protein are collapsed into one entry carrying the most frequent genes and DNA. The V and J calls were determined by TCRdb, not by the authors. The sample includes 800,000 to 950,000 distinct CDR3 sequences, with almost 30% observed a single time. Roughly 10% of the sample belongs to the ten largest clones.

Overall study results and their limits: Estimates of total diversity based on one million sequenced T cells were considered lower bounds and underestimates. Donor CMV infection status was unknown, potentially confounding age-related changes in expanded clonotypes. Compared with the aged group, the long-lived group had more naive CD4+ T cells, fewer expanded clones and increased TCR diversity, a pattern suggesting age selection. Because profiling used bulk unsorted PBMCs, naive and antigen-experienced compartments could not be compared conclusively. As age increased, observed TCR beta diversity per million T cells dropped in a roughly linear way, and a significant reduction was already evident by age 40. Observed TCR beta diversity correlated strongly with the percentage of naive T cells measured by flow cytometry.

CDR1 and CDR2 were assigned from the germline V gene (reference sequence) as DFQATT and SNEGSKA. The CDR3, cysteine through phenylalanine, is 15 amino acids long. Only the CDR3 DNA is retained, 45 bases long and in frame from the first base. V lost 6 bases and J lost 3 bases; the stretch between them is 20 bases long. The same data also went into a second study, on T cells of mothers and their children. As noted in the second study: The donors were nine systemically healthy Caucasian individuals, made up of three mothers and their six children. cDNA synthesis used all of the extracted RNA, with approximately 1.6 ug of RNA in each 15 ul reaction. In the second PCR, the M1S primer added sample barcodes and 2-4 random nucleotides. Each mother yielded over 8 million TCR beta CDR3 reads and each child roughly 2.9 million reads. Thymic selection similarly shapes TCR recombination output in related and unrelated pairs, with minor effect from inherited differences. Related mother-child pairs always showed normalized repertoire overlap that was slightly higher than in unrelated mother-child pairs, though the difference was never significant. No persistent microchimeric T cell clones were found, with a detection sensitivity of roughly 100 clones per million clonotypes. To look for features that set related mother-child pairs apart from unrelated individuals, the researchers ran deep NGS to compare the TCR beta repertoires of mothers and children. On average, the children were roughly 11 +/- 4 years old, while the mothers were about 40 +/- 4 years old. Libraries were sequenced on Illumina HiSeq 2000 with 100+100 nt paired-end reads after adapter ligation with NEBNext reagents. To avoid cross-contamination, the mother libraries and the child libraries were prepared a month apart and sequenced in separate runs. For each donor, between 500,000 and 2,000,000 distinct TCR beta clonotypes were identified. Naive TCR beta clonotypes were estimated from low-frequency clonotypes matched to each donor's FACS-determined naive share, without sorting.

This TCR came from a woman between 40 and 55 years old in good health. The sample taken for sequencing was blood. The V and J segments used are TRBV20-1 and TRBJ1-2, with TRBD1 as a weak D call on 5 bases. The CDR3 sequence is CSAASGDALYYGYTF. Here is the DNA: TGCAGTGCGGCGAGCGGGGACGCACTTTACTATGGCTACACCTTC.